This passage covers 31 T cell receptor beta chains from one sample sequenced in a study of blood T cell repertoires in COVID-19. TCRdb keeps only in-frame clones here, not all; method: immunoSEQ multiplex PCR. The sample lists roughly 140,000 clones, more than 80% occurring once. The specimen was peripheral blood. The source is a human donor in a cohort sampled during active COVID-19.

On this clone: At one boundary the junction diverges from the germline segment, which might be a read error. The chain links TRBV29-1 to TRBJ2-1; 9 bases align to TRBD1. There are 15 residues in the CDR3. Germline V CDR1 and CDR2: SQVTM, ANQGSEA. The CDR3 spells CSVEAGTGFGSEQFF. Here the CDR3 DNA reads TGCAGCGTGGAAGCCGGGACAGGGTTTGGTAGTGAGCAGTTCTTC.

The chain joins TRBV19 to TRBJ2-3, with TRBD1 matching 10 bases. CDR1 and CDR2 (germline): LNHDA, SQIVND (reference sequence). The junction had 1 base not matched to a gene; V was cut back by 0 bases and J by 4 bases. The CDR3 totals 15 residues. CDR3: CASSIETGGADTQYF. Here the CDR3 DNA reads TGTGCCAGTAGTATAGAGACAGGGGGCGCAGATACGCAGTATTTT.

A single count supports this clone. The chain couples TRBV13 to TRBJ1-2; 9 bases agree with TRBD1. The CDR3 has 15 residues. J gave up 4 bases and V 1 base, and 4 bases lay outside the gene matches. Germline values: CDR1 PRHDT, CDR2 FYEKMQ (reference sequence). CDR3 sequence (DNA): TGTGCCAGCAGCTTAGCAGGACAGGGGACCTATGGCTACACCTTC. Amino acid sequence: CASSLAGQGTYGYTF.

The sample holds a few counts of this clone. This sequence joins TRBV9 and TRBJ2-7; 8 nucleotides line up with TRBD1. V lost 2 bases to trimming and J lost 2 bases; unmatched junction nucleotides: 9. The CDR3 length is 16 residues. CDR1 and CDR2 from the germline V gene are SGDLS and YYNGEE. CDR3 sequence: CASSVTTGDRPYEQYF. In DNA form, the CDR3 reads TGTGCCAGCAGCGTTACGACAGGGGATCGGCCCTACGAGCAGTACTTC.

The chain joins TRBV28 to TRBJ1-5; D is unclear. This CDR3 is built from 15 residues. Germline CDR1 is MDHEN and CDR2 is SYDVKM. Trimming shortened V by 7 bases and J by 4 bases, and 17 bases separated the two germline ends. The CDR3 reads CASMVSLALNQPQHF. The CDR3 DNA reads as TGTGCCAGCATGGTCAGCTTAGCCCTAAATCAGCCCCAGCATTTT.

V is TRBV9 and J is TRBJ2-1, with D tentatively TRBD2 (5 bases). In germline, CDR1 is SGDLS, CDR2 YYNGEE. The CDR3 runs to 13 residues. V lost 4 bases and J lost 3, with 8 bases in between. In DNA, the CDR3 is TGTGCCAGCAGCCCGCGGGTCTACAATGAGCAGTTCTTC. As protein: CASSPRVYNEQFF.

The V gene is TRBV11-2, the J gene TRBJ2-2, with 8 bases identical to TRBD2. The ends lost 3 bases at V and 11 bases at J; junction bases unmatched: 2. The CDR3 loop spans 12 amino acids. Germline values: CDR1 SGHAT, CDR2 FQNNGV. CDR3 in amino acids: CASSLRGEELFF. CDR3 coding DNA: TGTGCCAGCAGCTTGCGGGGGGAAGAGCTGTTTTTT.

This clone was observed a handful of times. This chain connects TRBV3-1 (or the pseudogene TRBV3-2) to TRBJ1-2, with D perhaps matching TRBD1 (5 bases). Germline CDR1 reads LGHDT; CDR2 reads YNNKEL (reference sequence). This CDR3 has 11 residues. Trimming removed 4 bases from V and 12 bases from J, with 12 bases in between. The CDR3 nucleotides read TGTGCCAGCAGCCGACAGCAAGATCACACCTTC. As protein: CASSRQQDHTF.

This clone was seen once. This chain links TRBV12-3 or TRBV12-4 with TRBJ1-1; D is uncertain. The CDR3 is 13 amino acids. Trimming stripped 7 bases from V and 4 bases from J, with 13 bases between. CDR3 nucleotide sequence: TGTGCCAGCACCAGAGTTGAGGTCACTGAAGCTTTCTTT. Protein product: CASTRVEVTEAFF.

This chain uses TRBV2 with TRBJ2-7; D may be TRBD1 (5 bases). V gave up 6 bases and J gave up 3 bases, with 9 bases separating them. CDR1 is SNHLY and CDR2 is FYNNEI in the germline V gene. The CDR3 extends over 12 amino acids. The CDR3 protein is CASRRQLYEQYF. DNA of the CDR3: TGTGCCAGCAGAAGACAGCTCTACGAGCAGTACTTC. The full variable domain, in which reference TRBV2 and TRBJ2-7 provide the parts outside the CDR3, is EPEVTQTPSHQVTQMGQEVILRCVPISNHLYFYWYRQILGQKVEFLVSFYNNEISEKSEIFDDQFSVERPDGSNFTLKIRSTKLEDSAMYFCASRRQLYEQYFGPGTRLTVT.

The chain recombines TRBV3-1 (or the pseudogene TRBV3-2) with TRBJ2-2; 11 positions agree with TRBD1. Unmatched junction bases numbered 8, after V lost 3 bases and J lost 2 bases. Germline CDR1 LGHDT, CDR2 YNNKEL (reference sequence). CDR3 length: 18 residues. The CDR3 reads CASSHAGTGGRNTGELFF. CDR3 sequence (DNA): TGTGCCAGCAGCCATGCCGGGACAGGGGGGAGAAACACCGGGGAGCTGTTTTTT.

The table lists this clone with a few counts. The chain carries TRBV5-6 and TRBJ1-5, with 11 bases lining up with TRBD1. Per the germline V gene, CDR1 is SGHDT and CDR2 is YYEEEE. V was clipped by 1 base and J by 6 bases; unmatched bases: 12. This CDR3 contains 18 residues. CDR3 amino acids: CASSLSTLRDRGIQPQHF. The CDR3 DNA sequence: TGTGCCAGCAGCTTGTCTACCCTCCGGGACAGGGGGATTCAGCCCCAGCATTTT.

The chain recombines TRBV18 with TRBJ2-2; D unclear. This CDR3 region has 12 residues. The germline gives CDR1 KGHSH, CDR2 LQKENI. The germline V and J ends were trimmed by 2 bases and 6 bases, with 4 bases remaining between them. The CDR3 region is CASSPAPGELFF. The CDR3 DNA is TGTGCCAGCTCACCAGCGCCCGGGGAGCTGTTTTTT.

This clone is a singleton in its sample. The chain is built from TRBV11-2 and TRBJ1-5; 9 bases line up with TRBD1. The CDR3 is made up of 17 amino acids. Trimming took 1 base from V and 2 from J; bases not matched to a gene: 6. In germline, CDR1 is SGHAT, CDR2 FQNNGV. The CDR3 nucleotides read TGTGCCAGCAGCTTAGGGACAGGGGATAGGGGCAATCAGCCCCAGCATTTT. Protein product: CASSLGTGDRGNQPQHF.

The chain has TRBV6-5 and TRBJ2-5, with 13 bases identical to TRBD2. V trimming: 6 bases; J trimming: 9 bases; junction bases outside the gene matches: 10. Germline V gene lookup returns CDR1 MNHEY and CDR2 SVGAGI. The CDR3 is 15 amino acids. The DNA of the CDR3 is TGTGCCAGCAGACCTAGGACTAGCGGGGGTTCGGCCCAGTACTTC. Its translation is CASRPRTSGGSAQYF.

This clone occurred a few times. Within the sample, other DNA sequences also encode this same CDR3. This rearrangement joins TRBV2 to TRBJ1-1, with D possibly being TRBD1 (5 bases). V gave up 4 bases and J gave up 0 bases, with 6 bases separating them. This CDR3 is built from 13 residues. The germline V gene has CDR1 SNHLY and CDR2 FYNNEI. CDR3 sequence reads: CASSGQMNTEAFF. CDR3 bases: TGTGCCAGCAGTGGACAGATGAACACTGAAGCTTTCTTT.

V gene TRBV7-9 combines with J gene TRBJ2-1; D uncertain. V was shortened by 2 bases and J by 4 bases, with 18 bases between the two germline ends. The CDR3 sequence is 17 residues long. Germline CDR1 reads SEHNR; CDR2 reads FQNEAQ (reference sequence). CDR3 sequence: CASSLFPPRRSYNEQFF. The CDR3 DNA follows: TGTGCCAGCAGCTTATTCCCCCCAAGGAGAAGTTACAATGAGCAGTTCTTC.

V usage is TRBV5-1 and J usage is TRBJ2-2; D is possibly TRBD1 (5 bases). Germline V gene sequence: CDR1 SGHRS, CDR2 YFSETQ. The CDR3 is 13 residues long. V lost 2 bases to trimming and J lost 7 bases, with 9 bases between them. The CDR3 here is CASSFQGSGELFF. In nucleotides, the CDR3 is TGCGCCAGCAGCTTCCAGGGTAGCGGGGAGCTGTTTTTT.

This chain links TRBV29-1 with TRBJ1-2, with D uncertain. Trimming pared 2 bases from V and 5 bases from J, leaving 9 bases between. The germline gives CDR1 SQVTM, CDR2 ANQGSEA. This CDR3 has 12 amino acids. CDR3 DNA: TGCAGCGTTGAACGGCAGGATTATGGCTACACCTTC. Its translation is CSVERQDYGYTF. Full variable domain (remainder filled in from reference TRBV29-1 and TRBJ1-2): SAVISQKPSRDICQRGTSLTIQCQVDSQVTMMFWYRQQPGQSLTLIATANQGSEATYESGFVIDKFPISRPNLTFSTLTVSNMSPEDSSIYLCSVERQDYGYTFGSGTRLTVV.

The rearrangement uses TRBV4-1 and TRBJ2-3; 12 bases line up with TRBD2. V dropped 3 bases and J dropped 2; count of bases not matched to a gene: 3. The CDR3 spans 16 residues. CDR1 and CDR2 from the germline V gene are MGHRA and YSYEKL. Here the CDR3 reads CASSHRLAGDTDTQYF. The CDR3 DNA sequence: TGCGCCAGCAGCCACCGACTAGCGGGGGACACAGATACGCAGTATTTT.

At least ten counts were recorded for this clone. The V and J genes are TRBV7-9 and TRBJ2-1, with D possibly TRBD2 on 5 matching bases. CDR3 length: 15 amino acids. Trimming stripped 1 base from V and 9 bases from J, with 16 bases between. Germline V gives CDR1 SEHNR, CDR2 FQNEAQ (reference sequence). The CDR3 DNA reads TGTGCCAGCAGCTTAGGCAACACTCCTAGCACTGAGCAGTTCTTC. This encodes CASSLGNTPSTEQFF.

The rearrangement uses TRBV3-1 (or the pseudogene TRBV3-2) and TRBJ2-1; D is uncertain. This CDR3 has 14 amino acids. Germline-derived CDR1 and CDR2 are LGHDT and YNNKEL (reference sequence). Trimming removed 3 bases from V and 8 bases from J, with 14 bases in between. The CDR3 here is CASSHPRRGDEQFF. CDR3 in DNA: TGTGCCAGCAGCCACCCAAGAAGAGGCGATGAGCAGTTCTTC.

The chain couples TRBV6-2 or TRBV6-3 to TRBJ1-1; possibly TRBD1 for D (5 bases). The V and J ends lost 2 bases and 0 bases respectively, with 7 bases between them. Germline CDR1 and CDR2: MNHEY and SVGEGT. CDR3 size: 14 residues. The CDR3 reads CASSYGAVNTEAFF. The CDR3 coding sequence is TGTGCCAGCAGTTACGGGGCGGTGAACACTGAAGCTTTCTTT.

The V gene is TRBV5-1, the J gene TRBJ1-2; tentative D call: TRBD1 (5 bases). Trimming shortened V by 0 bases and J by 3 bases, and 9 bases separated the two germline ends. CDR1 is SGHRS and CDR2 is YFSETQ in the germline V gene. The CDR3 runs 14 residues. Here the CDR3 reads CASSLAGGDYGYTF. The CDR3 DNA is TGCGCCAGCAGCTTGGCCGGAGGGGACTATGGCTACACCTTC.

J is TRBJ2-1 and V is TRBV4-3; 13 bases map to TRBD2. The CDR3 length is 17 residues. Germline lookup yields CDR1 LGHNA and CDR2 YSLEER. After removal of 5 bases from V and 5 bases from J, the junction contained 9 bases not matched to a gene. CDR3 region: CASSTRLAGGLHNEQFF. The CDR3 DNA reads as TGCGCCAGCAGCACCCGACTAGCGGGGGGCCTACACAATGAGCAGTTCTTC.

CDR3 residues: CASSYLGGPYNEQFF. CDR3 nucleotides: TGTGCCAGCAGTTACCTGGGGGGACCCTACAATGAGCAGTTCTTC. The chain uses TRBV6-5 and TRBJ2-1; possible D gene TRBD2, 6 bases. With 2 bases removed from V and 2 bases from J, the gap between germline ends came to 10 bases. CDR3 length: 15 residues. The germline CDR1 and CDR2 sequences are MNHEY and SVGAGI.

This chain connects TRBV29-1 to TRBJ1-1, with unresolved D. The germline V gene has CDR1 SQVTM and CDR2 ANQGSEA. This CDR3 has 10 amino acids. V gave up 5 bases and J gave up 3 bases, with 4 bases separating them. The CDR3 DNA sequence: TGCAGCGTTCAGGACACTGAAGCTTTCTTT. It specifies CSVQDTEAFF.

The genes are TRBV29-1 and TRBJ1-2; D may be TRBD1 (6 bases). V was shortened by 3 bases and J by 1 base, with 15 bases between the two germline ends. Germline CDR1 is SQVTM and CDR2 is ANQGSEA. The CDR3 contains 15 residues. The CDR3 coding sequence is TGCAGCGTTGAGAGTCCCAGGGGTGGTAACTATGGCTACACCTTC. It specifies CSVESPRGGNYGYTF.

This chain uses TRBV11-2 with TRBJ2-1, with 8 bases matching TRBD2. This CDR3 has 17 residues. The junction had 7 bases not matched to a gene; V was cut back by 1 base and J by 2 bases. Germline CDR1 reads SGHAT; CDR2 reads FQNNGV. CDR3 sequence: CASSLGVGGGPYNEQFF. The CDR3 DNA sequence: TGTGCCAGCAGCTTAGGAGTGGGCGGGGGGCCCTACAATGAGCAGTTCTTC.

The CDR3 nucleotides read TGTGCCATAAAACCGCAGGGGGCGTACGAGCAGTACTTC. Its translation is CAIKPQGAYEQYF. V and J are TRBV10-3 and TRBJ2-7; TRBD1 aligns across 8 bases. The V gene end was trimmed by 9 bases and the J gene end by 4 bases; junction bases not matched to a gene: 8. Germline V gene data show CDR1 as ENHRY and CDR2 as SYGVKD. There are 13 residues in the CDR3.

The rearrangement uses TRBV28 and TRBJ1-5; tentative D call: TRBD1 (5 bases). The CDR3 contains 15 residues. Trimming stripped 6 bases from V and 2 bases from J, with 14 bases between. The germline CDR1 and CDR2 sequences are MDHEN and SYDVKM. The CDR3 region is CASRTGRAGNQPQHF. CDR3 coding DNA: TGTGCCAGCAGAACGGGCAGGGCGGGCAATCAGCCCCAGCATTTT.